The clone carrying this T cell receptor beta chain has more than one count but fewer than ten. The target antigen is unknown. The CDR3 has 14 amino acids. The J segment lost 3 bases and the V segment lost 6 bases, leaving 4 bases of the junction unmatched. Germline CDR1 and CDR2: MDHEN and SYDVKM. Expressed TCRB transcripts were sequenced because the isolated RNA had all been reverse transcribed beforehand. Assay: immunoSEQ multiplex PCR; the TCRdb copy retains only in-frame clones and omits some. The sample records around 650,000 clones, under 15% being singletons. The data belong to a study of beta chain features in type 1 diabetes. Findings of the study overall: TCRB CDR3s from Type 1 diabetes patients were moderately but significantly shorter in all four CD4+ subsets.

The receptor comes from a man aged 25 to 45 with type 1 diabetes. Input material: naive CD4+ T cells from blood. This chain uses TRBV28 with TRBJ2-7, with TRBD2 matching 11 bases. The CDR3, as DNA: TGTGCCAGCAGACAACTAGCGGGGGTCTACGAGCAGTACTTC. Translating gives CASRQLAGVYEQYF.